This entry is about one TCR beta chain. The record originates from a study of blood T cell repertoires in COVID-19. Study details: Acute and convalescent COVID-19 specimens originated in the United States, Italy and Spain.

TCRdb's copy holds only in-frame clones and misses some; the assay was immunoSEQ multiplex PCR. The sample records around 200,000 clones, more than 85% being singletons. Germline V CDR1 and CDR2: SGHRS, YFSETQ. V shed 4 bases and J shed 5 bases, with 13 bases lying between them. The CDR3 is 14 residues long. The origin of this receptor is a man in his forties with active or convalescent COVID-19. The chain recombines TRBV5-1 with TRBJ1-5, with D maybe TRBD1 (6 bases). Sequencing used peripheral blood. In nucleotides, the CDR3 is TGCGCCAGCAGCACCGGGACACCTGATCAGCCCCAGCATTTT. The encoded protein is CASSTGTPDQPQHF.